This is a list of T cell receptor beta chains from one sample in a study of coeliac disease. The protocol was immunoSEQ multiplex PCR, while the TCRdb copy is restricted to in-frame clones and leaves out a portion. The sample carries 6,500 to 8,000 clones, approximately 64% recorded once. Sequenced: lamina propria lymphocytes from the gut. These receptors were obtained from a man aged 45 to 65 with active celiac disease. The CDR3 runs from the conserved cysteine through the conserved F or W. Each record gives: D gene, J gene, clone size, V gene, CDR3 DNA, CDR3 protein. A D gene is named only where the DNA matches it firmly. Clone size appears in some rows only: once, few, many, or a class for an expanded clone.

>NA|TRBJ2-1|NA|TRBV11-3
TGTGCCAGCAGCCCACCCACCGATGGGCGCAATGAGCAGTTCTTC
CASSPPTDGRNEQFF
>NA|TRBJ2-5|NA|TRBV15
TGTGCCACCGAAGCGGCTCGGAGGTCCTACCAAGAGACCCAGTACTTC
CATEAARRSYQETQYF
>TRBD2|TRBJ2-7|few|TRBV5-4
TGTGCCAGCAGCTTGGGGACTAGCGTTACCTACGAGCAGTACTTC
CASSLGTSVTYEQYF
>TRBD2|TRBJ2-7|NA|TRBV5-4
TGTGCCAGCAGCCTTACTAGCGGGGAGACCTACGAGCAGTACTTC
CASSLTSGETYEQYF
>TRBD2|TRBJ2-3|NA|TRBV7-2
TGTGCCAGCAGCCCCCGCGGGGCGGGGGAACTCCCAGATACGCAGTATTTT
CASSPRGAGELPDTQYF
>TRBD2|TRBJ2-2|medium-sized|TRBV7-9
TGTGCCAGCAACTCCTTCTCATTCGGACTAGCGGGAGAGATCGGGGAGCTGTTTTTT
CASNSFSFGLAGEIGELFF
>TRBD1|TRBJ1-6|few|TRBV7-2
TGTGCCAGCAGCTTAGGACCCCCGGGACAGATCGATTCACCCCTCCACTTT
CASSLGPPGQIDSPLHF
>NA|TRBJ1-4|once|TRBV7-9
TGTGCCAGCAGCGCCACCCGGGGAGGGGGGGATGAAAAGCTGTTTTTT
CASSATRGGGDEKLFF
>TRBD1|TRBJ2-7|NA|TRBV4-2
TGTGCCAGCAGCCATTCTACTTCAGGGGGCGCCTACGTGTACGAGCAGTACTTC
CASSHSTSGGAYVYEQYF
>TRBD1|TRBJ2-2|few|TRBV11-2
TGTGCCAGCAGCTCCCTCCCGGGACAGGGGGCCACCGGGGAGCTGTTTTTT
CASSSLPGQGATGELFF
>NA|TRBJ1-6|NA|TRBV6-5
TGTGCCAGCAGTTACGAGGGTGGCTCACCCCTCCACTTT
CASSYEGGSPLHF
>NA|TRBJ2-3|NA|TRBV7-8
TGTGCCAGCAGTTTTGGCGGGGGCAAAGATACGCAGTATTTT
CASSFGGGKDTQYF
>NA|TRBJ2-7|NA|TRBV27
TGTGCCAGCAGCCGGGTCGTTGGCTACGAGCAGTACTTC
CASSRVVGYEQYF
>NA|TRBJ2-7|NA|TRBV11-3
TGTGCCAGCAGCTTATTCGGGGGCTCCTACGAGCAGTACTTC
CASSLFGGSYEQYF
>TRBD1|TRBJ1-5|few|TRBV18
TGTGCCAGCTCATATGACAGGGGCGGTCAGCCCCAGCATTTT
CASSYDRGGQPQHF
>TRBD1|TRBJ2-3|NA|TRBV7-8
TGTGCCAGCAGCTATTGGGGGACAGGAGATTATACGCAGTATTTT
CASSYWGTGDYTQYF
>TRBD2|TRBJ2-3|NA|TRBV7-9
TGTGCCAGCAGCTTAGAACTAGCGGGGGTCTGGGCGACAGATACGCAGTATTTT
CASSLELAGVWATDTQYF
>NA|TRBJ1-6|few|TRBV15
TGTGCCACCAGCAGAGATCAGGGGACCTCACCCCTCCACTTT
CATSRDQGTSPLHF
>NA|TRBJ2-7|once|TRBV10-3
TGTGCCGCCCGTCAGGGGCCGACCTCCTACGAGCAGTACTTC
CAARQGPTSYEQYF
>NA|TRBJ2-3|NA|TRBV5-1
TGCGCCAGCAGCTTGAGGCGGGACACAGATACGCAGTATTTT
CASSLRRDTDTQYF
>TRBD2|TRBJ2-3|NA|TRBV11-2
TGTGCCAGCAGCTTAGATTCGGGACTAGGCACAGATACGCAGTATTTT
CASSLDSGLGTDTQYF
>NA|TRBJ2-5|few|TRBV6-6
TGTGCCAGCAGTCAACAGGGGATGGGGGGAGAGACCCAGTACTTC
CASSQQGMGGETQYF
>TRBD1|TRBJ1-1|few|TRBV9
TGTGCCAGCAGCCCCCAGAGACAGGGCGGTCCAGCTTTCTTT
CASSPQRQGGPAFF
>NA|TRBJ2-7|few|TRBV19
TGTGCCAGTAGTATAGATAGCCAGAGCTCCTACGAGCAGTACTTC
CASSIDSQSSYEQYF
>TRBD1|TRBJ1-1|NA|TRBV5-1
TGCGCCAGCAGCAAACAGGGGGGTAGTCGATACGACACTGAAGCTTTCTTT
CASSKQGGSRYDTEAFF
>NA|TRBJ2-3|NA|TRBV2
TGTGCCAGCAGTGAAGGGACAGCCACAGATACGCAGTATTTT
CASSEGTATDTQYF
>NA|TRBJ2-1|NA|TRBV11-2
TGTGCCAGCAGCTTAGGGCTACTAGTCGCCTACAATGAGCAGTTCTTC
CASSLGLLVAYNEQFF
>TRBD1|TRBJ1-4|few|TRBV15
TGTGCCACCAGCAGAAGACGGACAGGGACAACTAATGAAAAACTGTTTTTT
CATSRRRTGTTNEKLFF
>NA|TRBJ2-3|few|TRBV18
TGTGCCAGCTCTGACGACAGGAGCGGCGCAGATACGCAGTATTTT
CASSDDRSGADTQYF
>NA|TRBJ1-3|NA|TRBV2
TGTGCCAGCAGTTCCCAGGGTAGAAACACCATATATTTT
CASSSQGRNTIYF
>NA|TRBJ2-2|few|TRBV9
TGTGCCAGCAGCCCCCCTAGCGGGGAGCTGTTTTTT
CASSPPSGELFF
>NA|TRBJ2-6|NA|TRBV5-1
TGCGCCAGCAGCCGTCACTACGACTCTGGGGCCAACGTCCTGACTTTC
CASSRHYDSGANVLTF
>NA|TRBJ2-3|NA|TRBV15
TGTGCCACCAGCAGAGATCTAGAGAGCACAGATACGCAGTATTTT
CATSRDLESTDTQYF
>TRBD2|TRBJ2-7|NA|TRBV27
TGTGCCAGCAGTCCGACTAGCGGGGGGATCTACGAGCAGTACTTC
CASSPTSGGIYEQYF
>TRBD2|TRBJ2-2|once|TRBV2
TGTGCCAGCAGTGTGCTAGCGGGGGCCACCGGGGAGCTGTTTTTT
CASSVLAGATGELFF